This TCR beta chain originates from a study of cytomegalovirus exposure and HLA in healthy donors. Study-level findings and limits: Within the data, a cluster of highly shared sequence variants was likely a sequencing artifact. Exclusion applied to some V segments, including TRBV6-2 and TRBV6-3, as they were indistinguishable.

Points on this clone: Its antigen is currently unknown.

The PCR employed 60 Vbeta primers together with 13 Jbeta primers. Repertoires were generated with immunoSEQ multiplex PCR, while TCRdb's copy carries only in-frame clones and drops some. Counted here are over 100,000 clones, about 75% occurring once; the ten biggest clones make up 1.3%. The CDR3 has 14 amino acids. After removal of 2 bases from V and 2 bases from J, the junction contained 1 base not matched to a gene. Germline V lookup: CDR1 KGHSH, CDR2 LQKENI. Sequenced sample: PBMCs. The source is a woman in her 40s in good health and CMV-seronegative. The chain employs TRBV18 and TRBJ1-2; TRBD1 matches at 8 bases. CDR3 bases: TGTGCCAGCTCACCAGGACAGGGAAACTATGGCTACACCTTC. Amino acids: CASSPGQGNYGYTF. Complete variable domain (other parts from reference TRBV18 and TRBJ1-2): NAGVMQNPRHLVRRRGQEARLRCSPMKGHSHVYWYRQLPEEGLKFMVYLQKENIIDESGMPKERFSAEFPKEGPSILRIQQVVRGDSAAYFCASSPGQGNYGYTFGSGTRLTVV.